A single sample is the source of the 7 T cell receptor beta chains below, sequenced in a study of blood T cell repertoires in COVID-19. Sequencing used immunoSEQ multiplex PCR; TCRdb keeps in-frame clones, though not all of them. The table shows tens of thousands of clones, with approximately 83% occurring only once. The sequencing sample was made of peripheral blood. The receptors originated from a man between 40 and 49 years old with COVID-19, enrolled during active disease.

The rearrangement links TRBV9 to TRBJ2-1; maybe TRBD2 (6 bases). Germline CDR1 SGDLS, CDR2 YYNGEE. The CDR3 runs 14 residues. V was shortened by 0 bases and J by 7 bases, with 11 bases between the two germline ends. CDR3 in DNA: TGTGCCAGCAGCGTAGGCAGCGGGCTGAATGAGCAGTTCTTC. Translating it yields CASSVGSGLNEQFF.

This clone was counted a single time. The chain uses TRBV7-9 and TRBJ1-2, with D perhaps matching TRBD1 (5 bases). Trimming shortened V by 3 bases and J by 2 bases, and 7 bases separated the two germline ends. This CDR3 comprises 13 residues. Looked up from germline, CDR1 is SEHNR and CDR2 is FQNEAQ (reference sequence). The CDR3 protein is CASSFDRNYGYTF. The CDR3 bases are TGTGCCAGCAGCTTCGACAGAAACTATGGCTACACCTTC. Filled out from reference TRBV7-9 and TRBJ1-2, the complete variable domain reads DTGVSQNPRHKITKRGQNVTFRCDPISEHNRLYWYRQTLGQGPEFLTYFQNEAQLEKSRLLSDRFSAERPKGSFSTLEIQRTEQGDSAMYLCASSFDRNYGYTFGSGTRLTVV.

The chain joins TRBV4-2 to TRBJ2-4, with 9 positions matching TRBD2. Trimming at V came to 1 base and at J to 6 bases, leaving 13 bases not matched to a gene. The germline V gene encodes CDR1 LGHNA and CDR2 YNFKEQ. CDR3 size: 18 residues. CDR3 sequence (DNA): TGTGCCAGCAGCCAAGTAATCGCGGGGGGGCCATTAGGAAACATTCAGTACTTC. As protein: CASSQVIAGGPLGNIQYF.

The count of this clone is one. The rearrangement links TRBV14 to TRBJ1-1; the match to TRBD1 covers 9 bases. The CDR3 has 15 residues. The V gene end was trimmed by 4 bases and the J gene end by 5 bases; junction bases not matched to a gene: 8. Germline V gene data show CDR1 as SGHDN and CDR2 as FVKESK. CDR3 sequence reads: CASSPQTGGRTEAFF. The CDR3 DNA reads TGTGCCAGCAGCCCTCAGACAGGGGGAAGGACTGAAGCTTTCTTT.

The table lists this clone with a few counts. V usage is TRBV4-1 and J usage is TRBJ2-6; 9 bases agree with TRBD1. V trimming: 6 bases; J trimming: 3 bases; junction bases outside the gene matches: 6. The CDR3 length is 16 residues. Germline CDR1 is MGHRA and CDR2 is YSYEKL. The CDR3 loop is CASSNGDRDGANVLTF. CDR3 nucleotides: TGCGCCAGCAGTAACGGGGACAGGGATGGGGCCAACGTCCTGACTTTC.

V usage is TRBV21-1 and J usage is TRBJ2-7; no check of the table's D call, TRBD1, against the DNA was made. TRBV21-1 corresponds to a pseudogene. This CDR3 is built from 24 residues. In DNA, the CDR3 is TGTGCCAGCAGCAAAGGACACTCCCCTAATCTAGGACAGGGGGAGGTGGTTTCCTACTACGAGCAGTACTTC. Translation: CASSKGHSPNLGQGEVVSYYEQYF.

The V and J genes are TRBV7-9 and TRBJ2-2, with a tentative D call TRBD1 (6 bases). From germline, CDR1 is SEHNR and CDR2 FQNEAQ (reference sequence). Trimming left V 4 bases short and J 4 bases short, with 22 bases between. This CDR3 is 18 amino acids long. Here the CDR3 DNA reads TGTGCCAGCAGCTGGGTATGGACACAGGGCGGAGGCACCGGGGAGCTGTTTTTT. The encoded protein is CASSWVWTQGGGTGELFF.